The 32 T cell receptor beta chains reported below all come from one sample, sequenced in a study of synovial regulatory T cells in juvenile arthritis. Data came from immunoSEQ multiplex PCR; TCRdb stores just in-frame clones and leaves some out. This sample's table reports 9,500 to 10,000 clones. The sequenced material came from Treg cells from blood. Subset given: remaining (HLA-DR-negative) circulating blood Treg cells. The receptor source for this set is a donor aged 2 to 35 with juvenile idiopathic arthritis.

The genes are TRBV15 and TRBJ2-3; the TCRdb D gene call, TRBD2, has no DNA to confirm it. The V gene's germline CDR1 is LNHNV and CDR2 YYDKDF (reference sequence). This CDR3 is 15 amino acids long. No DNA was logged. The CDR3 here is CATSSGRGGTDTQYF.

The chain joins TRBV5-6 to TRBJ2-3; TCRdb selects TRBD2, and the lack of DNA leaves this call unchecked. This CDR3 is 14 amino acids long. No nucleotide data were recorded. Germline V gene sequence: CDR1 SGHDT, CDR2 YYEEEE. The CDR3 reads CASSLAPLEDTQYF.

The chain joins TRBV7-8 to TRBJ2-7; lacking DNA, the TRBD1 call made by TCRdb goes unchecked. The CDR3 has 13 amino acids. DNA is not on record. Germline-derived CDR1 and CDR2 are SGHVS and FQNEAQ. The CDR3 here is CASSTGTSYEQYF.

This chain connects TRBV7-9 to TRBJ1-4; absent DNA, TCRdb's TRBD1 call cannot be checked. The length of the CDR3 is 15 residues. DNA for this receptor is not on file. In germline, CDR1 is SEHNR, CDR2 FQNEAQ (reference sequence). The CDR3 region is CASSPAQGYNEKLFF.

The V and J genes are TRBV10-3 and TRBJ1-2; without DNA, the TCRdb call of TRBD1 cannot be checked. Germline CDR1 reads ENHRY; CDR2 reads SYGVKD. The CDR3 spans 17 residues. A DNA sequence was not provided. CDR3 sequence: CAISTGQPSYSNYGYTF.

CDR3 residues: CATRPPGNSNYGYTF. The chain carries TRBV6-6 and TRBJ1-2; TCRdb selects TRBD1, and the lack of DNA leaves this call unchecked. CDR3 size: 15 residues. A DNA sequence was not provided. Germline CDR1 reads MNHNY; CDR2 reads SVGAGI (reference sequence).

Considering frequency, this clone is medium-sized (0.01 to 0.1%). The chain uses TRBV5-4 and TRBJ1-1. Germline CDR1 SGHNT, CDR2 YYREEE (reference sequence). CDR3 size: 15 residues. DNA is not recorded here. CDR3 protein: CASSAVVGMNTEAFF.

The chain uses TRBV27 and TRBJ1-2; TCRdb indicates TRBD1, and absent DNA this call remains unverified. The CDR3 spans 13 residues. Only the protein sequence is given. Per germline, CDR1 MNHEY and CDR2 SMNVEV (reference sequence). The CDR3 loop reads CASSLGPAYGYTF.

The V and J genes are TRBV2 and TRBJ1-5; there is no DNA to check the TCRdb D call of TRBD1. The CDR3 is 11 amino acids. The record lacks a DNA sequence. CDR1 and CDR2 (germline): SNHLY, FYNNEI. The CDR3 loop is CASSEGQVDHF.

The gene calls are TRBV6-5 and TRBJ1-6. CDR1 is MNHEY, CDR2 SVGAGI, per germline. CDR3 length: 13 amino acids. No DNA has been recorded. CDR3 in amino acids: CASKDSYNSPLHF.

The chain links TRBV6-4 to TRBJ2-1. Germline CDR1 and CDR2: MRHNA and SNTAGT. This CDR3 has 13 residues. The record lacks a DNA sequence. CDR3 region: CASSPFDPQPQFF.

The CDR3 protein is CASSIVVAEKQYF. This chain uses TRBV19 with TRBJ2-7; TCRdb picks TRBD2, but there is no DNA to check that call. The germline V gene encodes CDR1 LNHDA and CDR2 SQIVND (reference sequence). This CDR3 contains 13 residues. No DNA accompanies this entry.

The chain has TRBV27 and TRBJ1-5. Germline CDR1 reads MNHEY; CDR2 reads SMNVEV (reference sequence). This CDR3 comprises 14 residues. There is no recorded DNA. This CDR3 reads CASSLGIGSQPQHF.

The chain links TRBV21-1 to TRBJ2-7; TCRdb names TRBD1, which stays unverified in the absence of DNA. TRBV21-1 is recorded as a pseudogene. The CDR3 is 14 amino acids. The DNA sequence is not available. The CDR3 sequence: CASSKKGQGYEQYF.

V gene TRBV18 combines with J gene TRBJ1-5. Per the germline V gene, CDR1 is KGHSH and CDR2 is LQKENI. The CDR3 sequence is 13 residues long. No nucleotide data were recorded. The CDR3: CASSLLAGEPQHF.

This sequence joins TRBV5-1 and TRBJ1-1. The germline V gene has CDR1 SGHRS and CDR2 YFSETQ. The CDR3 runs 15 residues. No DNA is listed. The chain's CDR3 is CASSLDPGLNTEAFF.

The chain couples TRBV18 to TRBJ2-7; TCRdb's assignment of TRBD2 cannot be checked, as there is no DNA. The CDR3 is made up of 14 amino acids. No nucleotide data were recorded. In germline, CDR1 is KGHSH, CDR2 LQKENI. The CDR3 loop reads CASSQSGSPYEQYF.

The rearrangement links TRBV6-1 to TRBJ1-1. This CDR3 comprises 14 residues. No DNA is given. CDR1 and CDR2 (germline): MNHNS, SASEGT. CDR3 sequence: CASSIGNMNTEAFF.

The rearrangement uses TRBV28 and TRBJ2-7. Germline CDR1 reads MDHEN; CDR2 reads SYDVKM. CDR3 length: 11 amino acids. The DNA is not on file. This CDR3 is CASRNFYEQYF.

The chain recombines TRBV7-2 with TRBJ1-6; TCRdb picks TRBD1, but there is no DNA to check that call. This CDR3 spans 15 amino acids. DNA was not recorded. Per the germline V gene, CDR1 is SGHTA and CDR2 is FQGNSA. The CDR3 here is CASSPRTGARGALHF.

The chain carries TRBV4-1 and TRBJ1-4; the TCRdb call, TRBD1, lacks DNA for checking. This CDR3 comprises 16 residues. DNA was not recorded. Germline V gene sequence: CDR1 MGHRA, CDR2 YSYEKL. The CDR3 sequence: CASSQVRGRINEKLFF.

The chain uses TRBV6-4 and TRBJ2-3. The CDR3 sequence is 15 residues long. The entry carries no DNA sequence. Per the germline V gene, CDR1 is MRHNA and CDR2 is SNTAGT. The CDR3 here is CASSDSGTGRDTQYF.

CDR3 region: CASTRDRAYEQYF. The chain couples TRBV6-6 to TRBJ2-7; TCRdb proposes TRBD1, but this gene call is untestable without DNA. Germline values: CDR1 MNHNY, CDR2 SVGAGI (reference sequence). CDR3 length equals 13 residues. DNA was not recorded.

This rearrangement joins TRBV18 to TRBJ2-1. This CDR3 has 15 amino acids. The DNA is unrecorded. Per germline, CDR1 KGHSH and CDR2 LQKENI. CDR3 sequence reads: CASSSAGDGKYKQFF.

The gene calls are TRBV25-1 and TRBJ2-1; TCRdb's D call, TRBD2, is unchecked because there is no DNA. Germline V gene lookup returns CDR1 MGHDK and CDR2 SYGVNS. The length of the CDR3 is 15 residues. No DNA has been recorded. Here the CDR3 reads CASSGGTSGSYEQFF. Filled out from reference TRBV25-1 and TRBJ2-1, the complete variable domain reads EADIYQTPRYLVIGTGKKITLECSQTMGHDKMYWYQQDPGMELHLIHYSYGVNSTEKGDLSSESTVSRIRTEHFPLTLESARPSHTSQYLCASSGGTSGSYEQFFGPGTRLTVL.

The rearrangement links TRBV18 to TRBJ2-7. Germline-derived CDR1 and CDR2 are KGHSH and LQKENI. The CDR3 runs 13 residues. No DNA sequence was recorded. CDR3 protein: CASSPLDPYEQYF.

The chain joins TRBV28 to TRBJ2-7. This CDR3 comprises 13 residues. A DNA sequence was not provided. CDR1 is MDHEN, CDR2 SYDVKM, per germline. This chain's CDR3 is CASRELAYLEQYF. The variable domain in full, with the rest retrieved from reference TRBV28 and TRBJ2-7, is DVKVTQSSRYLVKRTGEKVFLECVQDMDHENMFWYRQDPGLGLRLIYFSYDVKMKEKGDIPEGYSVSREKKERFSLILESASTNQTSMYLCASRELAYLEQYFGPGTRLTVT.

The V call is TRBV28, the J call TRBJ1-2; no DNA is available, so the TRBD1 call from TCRdb remains unchecked. Germline V gives CDR1 MDHEN, CDR2 SYDVKM. CDR3 length equals 16 residues. A DNA sequence was not provided. CDR3 in amino acids: CASRDRGERIGYGYTF.

V and J are TRBV18 and TRBJ2-7; without DNA, the TCRdb call of TRBD2 cannot be checked. This CDR3 comprises 12 residues. The coding DNA is unavailable. CDR1 and CDR2 (germline): KGHSH, LQKENI. CDR3: CASSGRRYEQYF.

V is TRBV4-3 and J is TRBJ1-6. CDR1 LGHNA and CDR2 YSLEER come from the germline V gene. The CDR3 sequence is 16 residues long. No DNA sequence is on record. The CDR3 loop reads CASSQLAALYNSPLHF.

The rearrangement links TRBV7-2 to TRBJ1-1. The CDR3 runs to 14 residues. The protein alone is recorded here. Per germline, CDR1 SGHTA and CDR2 FQGNSA. The CDR3 region is CASSLRRLNTEAFF.

This clone ranks as medium-sized in terms of frequency. This rearrangement joins TRBV10-3 to TRBJ1-6. Germline CDR1 ENHRY, CDR2 SYGVKD. This CDR3 is built from 14 residues. DNA is not on record. CDR3 loop: CAISEWGRDSPLHF.